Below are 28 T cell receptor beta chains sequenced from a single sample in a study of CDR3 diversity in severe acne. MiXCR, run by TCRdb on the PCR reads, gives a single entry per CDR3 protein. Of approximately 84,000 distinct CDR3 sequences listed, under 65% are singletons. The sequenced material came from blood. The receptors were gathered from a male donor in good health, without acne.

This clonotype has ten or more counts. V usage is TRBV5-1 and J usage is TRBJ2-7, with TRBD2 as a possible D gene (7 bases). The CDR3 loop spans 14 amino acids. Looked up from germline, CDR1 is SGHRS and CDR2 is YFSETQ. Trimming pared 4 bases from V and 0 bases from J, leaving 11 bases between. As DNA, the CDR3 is TGCGCCAGCAGCGGGGGGGGCAGCTCCTACGAGCAGTACTTC. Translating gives CASSGGGSSYEQYF.

CDR3 coding DNA: TGTGCCACCAGTGATTCGGGGCAGAACTATGGCTACACCTTC. This gives the protein CATSDSGQNYGYTF. This chain links TRBV24-1 with TRBJ1-2, with D perhaps TRBD1 (5 bases). CDR3 length: 14 residues. The germline V and J ends were trimmed by 2 bases and 2 bases, with 8 bases remaining between them. Germline-derived CDR1 and CDR2 are KGHDR and SFDVKD.

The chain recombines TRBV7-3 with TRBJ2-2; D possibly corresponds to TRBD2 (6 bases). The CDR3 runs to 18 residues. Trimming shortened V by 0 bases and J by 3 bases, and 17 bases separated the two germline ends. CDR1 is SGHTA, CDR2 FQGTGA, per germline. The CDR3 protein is CASSLTGGGVGHTGELFF. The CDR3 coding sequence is TGTGCCAGCAGCTTAACGGGGGGAGGCGTGGGACACACCGGGGAGCTGTTTTTT.

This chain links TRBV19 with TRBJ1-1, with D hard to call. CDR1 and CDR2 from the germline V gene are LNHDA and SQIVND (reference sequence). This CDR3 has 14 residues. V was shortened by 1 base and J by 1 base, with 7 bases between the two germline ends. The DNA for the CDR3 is TGTGCCAGTAGTATAGCACTGGAGAACACTGAAGCTTTCTTT. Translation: CASSIALENTEAFF.

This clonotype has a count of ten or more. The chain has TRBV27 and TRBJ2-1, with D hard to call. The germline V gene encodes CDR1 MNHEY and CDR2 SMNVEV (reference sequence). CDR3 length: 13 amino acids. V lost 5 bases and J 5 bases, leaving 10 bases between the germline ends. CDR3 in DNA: TGTGCCAGCAGTCCAAGGTCCCACAATGAGCAGTTCTTC. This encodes CASSPRSHNEQFF.

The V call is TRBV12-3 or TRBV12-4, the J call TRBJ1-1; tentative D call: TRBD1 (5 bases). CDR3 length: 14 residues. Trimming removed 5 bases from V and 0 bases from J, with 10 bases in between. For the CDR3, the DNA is TGTGCCAGCAGTCCGGGGACGGTGAACACTGAAGCTTTCTTT. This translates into CASSPGTVNTEAFF.

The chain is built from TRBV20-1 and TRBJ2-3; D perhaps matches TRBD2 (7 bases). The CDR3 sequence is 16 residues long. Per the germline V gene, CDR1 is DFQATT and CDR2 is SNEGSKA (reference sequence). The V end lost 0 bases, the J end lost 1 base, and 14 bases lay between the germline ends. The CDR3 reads CSARDPRGARTDTQYF. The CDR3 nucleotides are TGCAGTGCTAGAGATCCCCGGGGGGCTCGCACAGATACGCAGTATTTT.

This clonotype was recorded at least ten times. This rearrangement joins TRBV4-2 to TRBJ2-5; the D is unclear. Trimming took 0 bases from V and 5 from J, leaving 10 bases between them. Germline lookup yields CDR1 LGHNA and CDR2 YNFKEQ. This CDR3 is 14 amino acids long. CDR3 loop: CASSQEAGRETQYF. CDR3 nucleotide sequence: TGTGCCAGCAGCCAAGAGGCCGGAAGGGAGACCCAGTACTTC.

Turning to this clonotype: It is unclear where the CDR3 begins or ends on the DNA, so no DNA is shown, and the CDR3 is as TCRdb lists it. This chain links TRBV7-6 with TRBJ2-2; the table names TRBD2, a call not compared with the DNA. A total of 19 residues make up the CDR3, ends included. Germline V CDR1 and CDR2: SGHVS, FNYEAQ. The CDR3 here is CASSFYICSARELTGELFF.

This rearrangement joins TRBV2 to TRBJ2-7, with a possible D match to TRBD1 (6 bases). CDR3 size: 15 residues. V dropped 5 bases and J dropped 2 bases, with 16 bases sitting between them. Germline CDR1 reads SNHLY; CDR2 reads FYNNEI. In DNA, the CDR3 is TGTGCCAGCAGTCAGCCCCGGGACAAAACCTACGAGCAGTACTTC. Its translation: CASSQPRDKTYEQYF.

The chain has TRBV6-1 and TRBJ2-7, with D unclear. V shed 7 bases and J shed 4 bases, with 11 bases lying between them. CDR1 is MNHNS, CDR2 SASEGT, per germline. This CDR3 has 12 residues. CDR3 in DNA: TGTGCCAGCACACCATCCAAATACGAGCAGTACTTC. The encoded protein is CASTPSKYEQYF.

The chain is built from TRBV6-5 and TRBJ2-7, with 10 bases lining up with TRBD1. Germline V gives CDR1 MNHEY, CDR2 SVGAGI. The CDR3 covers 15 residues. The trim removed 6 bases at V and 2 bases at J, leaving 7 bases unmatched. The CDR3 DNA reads TGTGCCAGCAGGGGACCGGGACAGGGGACCTACGAGCAGTACTTC. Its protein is CASRGPGQGTYEQYF.

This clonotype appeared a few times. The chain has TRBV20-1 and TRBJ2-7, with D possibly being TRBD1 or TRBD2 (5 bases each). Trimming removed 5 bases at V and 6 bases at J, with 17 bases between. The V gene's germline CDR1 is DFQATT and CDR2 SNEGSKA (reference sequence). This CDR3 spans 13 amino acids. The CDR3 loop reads CSAAPGTISEQYF. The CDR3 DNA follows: TGCAGTGCTGCCCCCGGGACCATCTCCGAGCAGTACTTC.

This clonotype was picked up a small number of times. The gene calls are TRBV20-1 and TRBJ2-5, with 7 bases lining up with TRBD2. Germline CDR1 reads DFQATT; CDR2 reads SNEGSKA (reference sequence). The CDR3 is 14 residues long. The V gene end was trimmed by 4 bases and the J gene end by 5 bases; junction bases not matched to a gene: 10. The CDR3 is CSATSGREVETQYF. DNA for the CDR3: TGCAGTGCTACTAGCGGCAGGGAGGTGGAGACCCAGTACTTC.

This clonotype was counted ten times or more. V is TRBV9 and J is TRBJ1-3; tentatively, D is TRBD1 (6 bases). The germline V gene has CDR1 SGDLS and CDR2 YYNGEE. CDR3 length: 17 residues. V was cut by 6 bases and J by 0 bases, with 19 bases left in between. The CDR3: CASKGGGPKTSGNTIYF. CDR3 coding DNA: TGTGCCAGCAAGGGGGGAGGCCCTAAGACCTCTGGAAACACCATATATTTT.

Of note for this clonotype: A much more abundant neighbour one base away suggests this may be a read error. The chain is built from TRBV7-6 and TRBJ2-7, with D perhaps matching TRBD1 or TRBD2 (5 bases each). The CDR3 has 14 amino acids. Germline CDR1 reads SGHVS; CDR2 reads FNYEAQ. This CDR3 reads CASSLASGLYEQCF. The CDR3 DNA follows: TGTGCCAGCAGCTTAGCATCGGGGCTCTACGAGCAGTGCTTC.

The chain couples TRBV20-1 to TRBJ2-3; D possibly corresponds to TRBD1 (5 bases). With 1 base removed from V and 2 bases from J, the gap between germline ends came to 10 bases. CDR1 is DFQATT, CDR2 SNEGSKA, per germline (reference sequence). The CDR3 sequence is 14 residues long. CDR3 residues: CSARVSGNTDTQYF. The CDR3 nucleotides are TGCAGTGCTAGAGTTTCAGGGAACACAGATACGCAGTATTTT.

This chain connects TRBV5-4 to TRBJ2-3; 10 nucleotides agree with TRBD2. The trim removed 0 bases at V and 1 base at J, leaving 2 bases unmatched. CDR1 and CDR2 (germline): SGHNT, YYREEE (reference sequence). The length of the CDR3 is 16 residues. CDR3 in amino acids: CASSLVLAGGTDTQYF. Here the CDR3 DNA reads TGTGCCAGCAGCTTGGTCCTAGCGGGGGGCACAGATACGCAGTATTTT.

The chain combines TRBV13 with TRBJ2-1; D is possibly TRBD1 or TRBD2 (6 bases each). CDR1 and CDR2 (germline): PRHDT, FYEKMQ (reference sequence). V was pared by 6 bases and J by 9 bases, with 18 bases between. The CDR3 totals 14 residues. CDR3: CASRDAPGAGEQFF. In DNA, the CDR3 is TGTGCCAGCAGGGATGCGCCGGGGGCGGGTGAGCAGTTCTTC.

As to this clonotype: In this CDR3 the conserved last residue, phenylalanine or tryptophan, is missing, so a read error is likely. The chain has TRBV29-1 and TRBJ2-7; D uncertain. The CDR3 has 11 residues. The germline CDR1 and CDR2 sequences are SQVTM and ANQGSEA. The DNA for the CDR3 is TGCAGCCTTGATGGGGATCTCGAGCAGTACTGC. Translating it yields CSLDGDLEQYC.

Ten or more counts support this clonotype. CDR3: CSVALGEVNTEAFF. The CDR3 region has the DNA TGCAGCGTGGCCTTGGGTGAGGTTAACACTGAAGCTTTCTTT. The genes are TRBV29-1 and TRBJ1-1; no clear D. The V gene lost 6 bases and the J gene lost 2 bases, with 16 bases spanning the gap. In germline, CDR1 is SQVTM, CDR2 ANQGSEA. CDR3 length: 14 residues.

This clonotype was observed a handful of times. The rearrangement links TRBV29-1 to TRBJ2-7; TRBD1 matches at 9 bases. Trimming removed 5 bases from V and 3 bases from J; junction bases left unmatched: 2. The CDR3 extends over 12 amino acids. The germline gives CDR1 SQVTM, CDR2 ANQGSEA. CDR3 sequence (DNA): TGCAGCGTTCTGGGACAGGGCTACGAGCAGTACTTC. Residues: CSVLGQGYEQYF.

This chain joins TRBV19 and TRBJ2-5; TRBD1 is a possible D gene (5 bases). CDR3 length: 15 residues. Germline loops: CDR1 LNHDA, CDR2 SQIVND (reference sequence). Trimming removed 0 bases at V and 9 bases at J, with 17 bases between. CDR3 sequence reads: CASSIETADNQPQYF. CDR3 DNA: TGTGCCAGTAGTATAGAGACAGCCGACAATCAGCCCCAGTACTTC.

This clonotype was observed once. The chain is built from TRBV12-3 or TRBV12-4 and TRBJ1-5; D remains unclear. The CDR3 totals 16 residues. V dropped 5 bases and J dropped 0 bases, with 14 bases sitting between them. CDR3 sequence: CASSLDGKYSNQPQHF. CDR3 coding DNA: TGTGCCAGCAGTCTGGACGGGAAGTATAGCAATCAGCCCCAGCATTTT.

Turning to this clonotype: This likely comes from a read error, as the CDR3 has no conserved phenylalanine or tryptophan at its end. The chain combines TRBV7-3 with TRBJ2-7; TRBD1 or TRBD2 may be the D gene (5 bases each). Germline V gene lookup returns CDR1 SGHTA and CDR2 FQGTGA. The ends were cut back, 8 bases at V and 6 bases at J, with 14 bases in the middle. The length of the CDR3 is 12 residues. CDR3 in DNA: TGTGCCAGCCCCGGGACCATCTCCGAGCAGTACTCC. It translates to CASPGTISEQYS.

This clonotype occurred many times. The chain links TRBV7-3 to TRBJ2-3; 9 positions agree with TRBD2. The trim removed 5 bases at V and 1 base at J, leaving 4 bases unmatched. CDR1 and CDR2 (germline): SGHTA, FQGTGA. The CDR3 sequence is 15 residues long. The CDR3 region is CASSRTSVGTDTQYF. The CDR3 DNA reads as TGTGCCAGCAGCCGGACTAGCGTAGGCACAGATACGCAGTATTTT.

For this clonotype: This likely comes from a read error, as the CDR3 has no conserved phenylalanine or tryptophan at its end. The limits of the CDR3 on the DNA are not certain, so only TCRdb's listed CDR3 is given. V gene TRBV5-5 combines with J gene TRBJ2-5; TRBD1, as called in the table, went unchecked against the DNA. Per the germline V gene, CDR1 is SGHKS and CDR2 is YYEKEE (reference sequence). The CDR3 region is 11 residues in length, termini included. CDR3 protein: CASSLEGDSYY.

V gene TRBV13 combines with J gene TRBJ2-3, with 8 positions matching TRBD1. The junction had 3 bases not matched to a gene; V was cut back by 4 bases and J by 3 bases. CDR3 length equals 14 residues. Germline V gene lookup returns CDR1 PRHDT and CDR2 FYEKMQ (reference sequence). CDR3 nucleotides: TGTGCCAGCAGCTCAGGGGGCACAACAGATACGCAGTATTTT. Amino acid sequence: CASSSGGTTDTQYF.